This TCR beta chain was sequenced for a study of T-cell memory formation after mild COVID-19 (dated by TCRdb to about 2021). Notes on the research overall: TCR sequence clusters from the two donors were largely donor specific. In a couple of donors, T-cell clones that expanded and contracted after mild COVID-19 were tracked by sequencing TCRalpha and TCRbeta repertoires over time. The cohort comprised two young, previously healthy adult volunteers, one female and one male.

This clonotype was recorded at least ten times. The target of this receptor is not known. The input lacks base qualities; no much larger clone sits a single base away. What the study reported, not specific to this receptor: Contracting CD4+ clones appeared mostly in the CM and EM memory subsets, whereas CD8+ clones were enriched in EMRA. Clones contracting from day 15 to 85 had balanced CD4/CD8 phenotypes, while a second wave expanding from day 15 to 37 was biased towards CD4+. Only a couple of mild cases were covered in the study, and larger cohorts including severe cases with pre-infection samples were considered necessary. SARS-CoV-2 specificity was not confirmed for the second-wave clones peaking on day 37. Some responding clones were detected in pre-infection memory, suggesting pre-existing cross-reactive memory T cells joined the SARS-CoV-2 response.

CDR1 and CDR2 are read off the germline V gene as SGHDT and YYEEEE. Trimming takes 1 base from V and 5 bases from J, and the germline ends sit 7 bases apart. The CDR3 contains 13 residues, cysteine and phenylalanine counted. The sequence is cut down to CDR3 DNA, 39 bases in frame from base 1. Ficoll-Paque density gradient centrifugation was the method used to isolate PBMCs. The instrument given in TCRdb is Illumina NovaSeq 6000. TCRalpha and TCRbeta cDNA libraries were constructed by 5'RACE with constant-segment primers, with sample barcodes and unique molecular identifiers being introduced. Trizol reagent was used to extract RNA from every sample. Amplification of the libraries took two PCR steps, and the second step added a second sample barcode plus Illumina TruSeq adapters. The libraries were sequenced on an Illumina NovaSeq using 2 x 150 bp paired-end reads. Processing in the source paper ran as follows. The reads were demultiplexed and collapsed into UMI-guided consensus sequences using migec v1.2.7. With mixcr v2.1.11, UMI consensuses were aligned to TRA and TRB V and J templates and assembled into clonotypes. A clonotype was counted as expanded or contracted only when both edgeR and NoisET called the clonotype significant, with the noise models trained on biological replicates. For edgeR calls, the thresholds were a false discovery rate-adjusted p below 0.01 and a log2 fold-change of 1. As an exploratory analysis of dynamics, max-normalized trajectories of the 1000 most abundant clonotypes were examined by PCA with hierarchical clustering. Separately sequenced CD4+ and CD8+ repertoires were used to assign the CD4 or CD8 phenotype of responding clones. TCRdb applied fastp at Q25 and MiXCR to the public reads, then kept only in-frame beta chains. Every entry covers one CDR3 protein and lists the most common genes and DNA from its rows. TCRdb assigned the V and J calls; the authors' analysis was not used. Counted in this sample were approximately 210,000 distinct CDR3 sequences; roughly a tenth of them appeared once. The leading ten clones occupy 3% to 3.5% of the sample.

The chain is assembled from TRBV5-6 and TRBJ1-5; the D gene remains uncertain. This TCR was recovered from a young man who had mild COVID-19 (a few samples of this study predate the infection). The sample titles of this study are shuffled in the database, so cell type and time point are left out; the donor was told from shared clones. The material sequenced was PBMCs or a T cell subset sorted from them (not recorded which). CDR3 reads: CASSLSWDQPQHF. At the DNA level, the sequence is TGTGCCAGCAGCTTGTCCTGGGATCAGCCCCAGCATTTT. Outside the CDR3, residues come from the reference TRBV5-6 and TRBJ1-5 proteins, so the full variable domain is: DAGVTQSPTHLIKTRGQQVTLRCSPKSGHDTVSWYQQALGQGPQFIFQYYEEEERQRGNFPDRFSGHQFPNYSSELNVNALLLGDSALYLCASSLSWDQPQHFGDGTRLSIL.